This is a list of T cell receptor beta chains from one sample in a study of cytomegalovirus exposure and HLA in healthy donors. Libraries were prepared by immunoSEQ multiplex PCR; TCRdb keeps only in-frame clonotypes and omits some of them. The sample shows approximately 190,000 clones, about 86% of them seen only once. The sequencing sample was made of PBMCs. Source of these receptors: a woman aged 18 to 35 in good health and CMV-seropositive. Both conserved end residues are part of each CDR3. D genes are given only for firm matches. Size values are once, few and many counts, or a class for expanded clones, and some rows have none.

>NA|TRBV5-8|TRBJ1-2|NA
CASSLGGHRENRYTF
>TRBD2|TRBV5-1|TRBJ2-5|NA
CASSLASGTSKGGETQYF
>TRBD2|TRBV19|TRBJ2-4|NA
CASSRSAGVQLAKNIQYF
>NA|TRBV6-1|TRBJ2-2|few
CASSMRDTGELFF
>NA|TRBV28|TRBJ2-1|once
CASSSHREFSYNEQFF
>NA|TRBV6-1|TRBJ1-1|NA
CASNVQGRAEAFF
>TRBD1|TRBV7-9|TRBJ2-2|NA
CSSSFYRDRAGELFF
>NA|TRBV27|TRBJ2-1|NA
CASSLYALAYNEQFF
>NA|TRBV6-5|TRBJ1-5|NA
CASSLRGSNQPQHF
>NA|TRBV7-2|TRBJ2-1|NA
CASSPFTGEQFF
>NA|TRBV15|TRBJ1-4|once
CATSRERTPGGEKLFF
>TRBD2|TRBV6-1|TRBJ2-2|NA
CASSALAGANTGELFF
>NA|TRBV4-1|TRBJ1-4|NA
CASSQDRARGIDEKLFF
>TRBD2|TRBV2|TRBJ2-5|NA
CASRGGEKETQYF
>NA|TRBV11-2|TRBJ2-7|NA
CASSPPGRDPYEQYF
>NA|TRBV7-2|TRBJ1-4|NA
CASSGRGRINNEKLFF
>NA|TRBV10-3|TRBJ1-2|NA
CAISPDGRPGGYTF
>NA|TRBV2|TRBJ2-7|few
CASSGSYEQYF
>NA|TRBV7-9|TRBJ1-3|once
CASSIDNSGNTIYF
>NA|TRBV13|TRBJ2-4|NA
CASGSRAKNIQYF
>TRBD2|TRBV6-5|TRBJ2-4|NA
CASSFREGSSNSQYF
>TRBD1|TRBV15|TRBJ2-5|NA
CATSNRGQETQYF
>NA|TRBV6-4|TRBJ2-1|NA
CASSDTATSAVQFF
>NA|TRBV5-1|TRBJ2-2|NA
CASRRTQGSGELFF
>NA|TRBV5-6|TRBJ1-2|NA
CASSRGSGYTF
>NA|TRBV29-1|TRBJ2-1|NA
CSVEVQGWDEQFF
>NA|TRBV7-9|TRBJ2-7|NA
CASSLAGAVHEQYF
>NA|TRBV5-1|TRBJ1-1|few
CASSRTTGLGTEAFF
>NA|TRBV13|TRBJ2-7|NA
CASSPGVGGEQYF
>TRBD1|TRBV19|TRBJ1-1|NA
CASSYVDRGTEAFF
>NA|TRBV9|TRBJ2-1|NA
CASSVEGGRINEQFF
>TRBD1|TRBV11-3|TRBJ2-5|NA
CASSLGGQGRETQYF
>TRBD2|TRBV27|TRBJ2-7|NA
CASSWGSGDYEQYF
>NA|TRBV5-1|TRBJ1-2|NA
CASSLTSRDYGYTF
>NA|TRBV11-2|TRBJ2-2|once
CASSSNRLNTGELFF
>NA|TRBV6-1|TRBJ1-1|once
CATAPTGTEAFF
>TRBD2|TRBV2|TRBJ2-1|NA
CASGTGDYYNEQFF
>TRBD2|TRBV7-8|TRBJ2-2|NA
CASSLSYSGGSTGELFF
>TRBD2|TRBV27|TRBJ2-1|NA
CASSGGLARVNEQFF
>NA|TRBV5-4|TRBJ2-3|NA
CASSLFAGVNTDTQYF
>TRBD2|TRBV28|TRBJ2-5|NA
CASSLYPAGVLETQYF
>NA|TRBV5-6|TRBJ2-3|NA
CASSLRGLNTDTQYF
>NA|TRBV4-2|TRBJ1-6|NA
CASSQGGIVNNSPLHF
>TRBD2|TRBV12-5|TRBJ2-3|once
CASGGGGSGGRSTDTQYF
>TRBD1|TRBV2|TRBJ2-7|NA
CASSGQGYEQYF
>TRBD1|TRBV27|TRBJ1-1|NA
CASSLGTGRAQEAFF
>NA|TRBV6-1|TRBJ1-5|few
CASMVSADSNQPQHF